This T cell receptor beta chain appears in the sequencing data of a study of PD-L1 blockade in urothelial cancer (TCRdb year 2017). As for the study more broadly: All patients started therapy around 2014 and received atezolizumab 1,200 mg intravenously every 3 weeks. Durable clinical benefit was achieved by nine patients and was not achieved by 20 patients. In the same patients, pretreatment tumors underwent whole exome sequencing and RNA sequencing in addition to TCR sequencing. Patients had an ECOG performance status of 0 or 1 and had received between 0 and 3 prior chemotherapy regimens. Durable clinical benefit was defined as progression-free survival longer than 6 months, and TCR features were also tested against progression-free and overall survival. Blood samples were analyzed at two time points: 3 weeks after treatment start (second dose) and 6 weeks after treatment start. Blood samples yielded a median of roughly 140,000 T cells and more than 80,000 unique TCRs, with median clonality around 0.084. About 85% of the 29 patients were males with bladder-origin urothelial cancer, and about 65% of the 29 reported a prior smoking history. TCR sequencing covered pretreatment tumor samples and matched, serially collected peripheral blood taken before and after atezolizumab treatment. The study, an exploratory multi-omic analysis, examined somatic, immune and clinical correlates of response to PD-L1 blockade with atezolizumab in urothelial cancer. Around 30 patients had pretreatment blood TCR-seq, roughly 24 had at least one posttreatment blood collection, and roughly 24 had tumor TCR-seq. Beyond this particular receptor, the publication reports: Improved progression-free and overall survival was associated with having pretreatment peripheral blood TCR clonality below the median. Small sample size (n ≈ 28) and many exploratory analyses mean the results are intended to be hypothesis-generating. Greater expansion of tumor-associated TCR clones in peripheral blood 3 weeks after the start of treatment was observed in patients with durable benefit (n of about 20, p = 0.022).

This specimen's time point label, per the study, means: peripheral blood 6 weeks after treatment start. The cohort comprised 25 to 35 patients with locally advanced or metastatic urothelial carcinoma treated at Memorial Sloan Kettering on a trial protocol. Peripheral blood mononuclear cells were collected pretreatment and during treatment, at between 1 and 8 total time points per patient. The Qiagen DNeasy Blood extraction kit was used to purify genomic DNA from total PBMCs and tumor samples. PBMCs were collected pretreatment and during treatment, and were isolated and stored as previously described. To estimate absolute template abundance from read counts, synthetic TCR analog templates were spiked into each PCR. The immunoSEQ assay was used to amplify TCRbeta CDR3 regions from genomic DNA with bias-controlled V and J gene primers. Rearranged TCRbeta segments were sequenced at approximately 20X coverage. The authors processed their data as follows. Clustering was used to correct sequencing errors, and CDR3s were annotated against IMGT to assign V, D and J genes. Out-of-frame and stop-codon sequences were excluded, and only productive TCRbeta rearrangements were used in downstream analyses. Clonality was computed as one minus Shannon entropy normalized by the log of the number of unique productive sequences. Fisher's exact test with Benjamini-Hochberg correction, at a threshold of adjusted p below 0.01, was used to find clones that differed between time points or between blood and tumor. TCRdb carries this immuneACCESS record with in-frame sequences only. Its versions omit some clonotypes, under half of them owing to an unresolved V gene in the studies checked, with the rest unexplained. V and J calls and clone size come straight from that table; D and trimming were deduced from the DNA. The sample table shows some 75,000 clones, and under 95% are seen once. 0.87% of the sample belongs to the ten largest clones.

Reading from cysteine to phenylalanine, the CDR3 counts 16 amino acids. CDR3 DNA only is kept here, 48 bases in frame from base 1. Germline trimming amounts to 2 bases on V and 4 bases on J, with 7 as the count of junction bases outside the gene matches. The germline V gene yields MNHEY for CDR1 and SVGAGI for CDR2. A word on this clone: Its antigen remains undetermined. Base qualities are not provided; no much larger clone lies one nucleotide away.

This chain joins TRBV6-5 to TRBJ2-5; 10 bases in between match TRBD2. Sequenced here: PBMCs, sampled around atezolizumab (anti-PD-L1) treatment. This clonotype was obtained from a woman over 75 with urothelial cancer. The bases read TGTGCCAGCAGTTACCAGTCAGCGGGAGGGGGAGAGACCCAGTACTTC. Translated, this gives CASSYQSAGGGETQYF.